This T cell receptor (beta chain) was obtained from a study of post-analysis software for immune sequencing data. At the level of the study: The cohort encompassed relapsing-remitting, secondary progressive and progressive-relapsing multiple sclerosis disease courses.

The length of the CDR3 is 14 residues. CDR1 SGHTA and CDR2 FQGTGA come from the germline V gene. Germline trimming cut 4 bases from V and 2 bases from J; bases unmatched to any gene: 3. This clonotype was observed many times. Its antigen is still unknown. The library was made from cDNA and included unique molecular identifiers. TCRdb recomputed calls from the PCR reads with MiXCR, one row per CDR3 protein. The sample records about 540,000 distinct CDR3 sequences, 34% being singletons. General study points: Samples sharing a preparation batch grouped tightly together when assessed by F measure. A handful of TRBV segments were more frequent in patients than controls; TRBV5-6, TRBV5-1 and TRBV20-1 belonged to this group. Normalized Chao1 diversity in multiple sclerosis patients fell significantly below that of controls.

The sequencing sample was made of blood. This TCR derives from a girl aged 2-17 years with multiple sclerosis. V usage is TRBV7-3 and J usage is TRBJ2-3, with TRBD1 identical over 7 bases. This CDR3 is CASSSGTVTDTQYF. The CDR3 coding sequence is TGTGCCAGCAGCTCAGGGACAGTCACAGATACGCAGTATTTT. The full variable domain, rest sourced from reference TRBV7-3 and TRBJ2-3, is GAGVSQTPSNKVTEKGKYVELRCDPISGHTALYWYRQSLGQGPEFLIYFQGTGAADDSGLPNDRFFAVRPEGSVSTLKIQRTERGDSAVYLCASSSGTVTDTQYFGPGTRLTVL.